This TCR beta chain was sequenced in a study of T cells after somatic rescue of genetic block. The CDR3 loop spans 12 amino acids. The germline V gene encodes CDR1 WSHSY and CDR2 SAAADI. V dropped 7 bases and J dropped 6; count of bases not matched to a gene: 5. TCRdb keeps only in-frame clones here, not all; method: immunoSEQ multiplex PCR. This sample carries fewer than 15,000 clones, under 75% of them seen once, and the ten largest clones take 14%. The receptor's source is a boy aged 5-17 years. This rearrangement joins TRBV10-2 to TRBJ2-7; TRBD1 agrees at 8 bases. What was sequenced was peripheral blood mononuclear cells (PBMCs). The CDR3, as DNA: TGCGCCAGCACTCACAGGGGGTTCGAGCAGTACTTC. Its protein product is CASTHRGFEQYF.